What follows describes a single T cell receptor (beta chain). Germline CDR1 and CDR2: SGHAT and FQNNGV. V dropped 2 bases and J dropped 6 bases, with 11 bases sitting between them. The CDR3 is 13 residues long. As processed by the authors: By means of reference gene primer amplification, nucleated cell counts were estimated. Here immunoSEQ multiplex PCR was the method, and the copy in TCRdb shows in-frame clones only, minus some. That table supplies the V and J calls and clone size; D and trimming were determined from the DNA. The table lists under 100,000 clones, 70% to 90% of them singletons. This record comes from a study of blood T cell repertoires in COVID-19. Overall study context: Acute and convalescent COVID-19 specimens originated in the United States, Italy and Spain.

This receptor was taken from a human donor in a cohort sampled during active COVID-19. Sequencing was carried out using peripheral blood. The V gene is TRBV11-2, the J gene TRBJ2-7; D is unclear. CDR3 residues: CASSLIVSGEQYF. In DNA, the CDR3 is TGTGCCAGCAGCTTAATCGTCTCGGGCGAGCAGTACTTC.